This T cell receptor (beta chain) was documented in a study of cytomegalovirus exposure and HLA in healthy donors. Donors showed nominal health when sampled, although they likely had unrecorded immune exposures. Whole-study results and caveats: It was taken for granted in presence/absence analyses that sequencing depth across donors was roughly uniform.

J was trimmed by 5 bases and V by 6 bases; bases with no gene match: 4. This CDR3 region has 13 residues. In germline, CDR1 is MNHNY, CDR2 SVGAGI (reference sequence). Use of 60 Vbeta and 13 Jbeta primers characterized the PCR. Per the authors' pipeline: Later, 65 million to 85 million unique TCR beta chains were counted in an analysis, and 8.5 million to 13 million of them were shared. TCRdb keeps only in-frame clones here, not all; method: immunoSEQ multiplex PCR. The V and J calls and the clone size are those of that table, but D and trimming were determined from the DNA. Of roughly 110,000 clones listed, roughly 80% are singletons. In regard to this clone: What it recognizes is unknown.

The V and J genes are TRBV6-6 and TRBJ1-5; 7 nucleotides line up with TRBD1. Sequencing input: PBMCs. This clonotype originated in a man in his 60s in good health and CMV-seronegative. The chain's CDR3 is CASSLDRDQPQHF. CDR3 nucleotides: TGTGCCAGCAGCCTAGACAGGGATCAGCCCCAGCATTTT.